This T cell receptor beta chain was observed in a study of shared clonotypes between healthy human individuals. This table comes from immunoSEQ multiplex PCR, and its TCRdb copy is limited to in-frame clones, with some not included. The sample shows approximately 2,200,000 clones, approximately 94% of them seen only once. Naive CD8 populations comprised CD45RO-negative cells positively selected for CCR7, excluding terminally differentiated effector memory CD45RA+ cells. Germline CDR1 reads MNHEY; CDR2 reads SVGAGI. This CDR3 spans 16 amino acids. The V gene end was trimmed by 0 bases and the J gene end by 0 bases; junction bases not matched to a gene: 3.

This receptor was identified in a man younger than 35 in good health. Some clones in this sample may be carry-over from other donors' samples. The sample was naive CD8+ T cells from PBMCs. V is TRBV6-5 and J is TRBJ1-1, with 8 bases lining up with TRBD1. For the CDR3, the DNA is TGTGCCAGCAGTTACTCGGGGACAGGTCTGAACACTGAAGCTTTCTTT. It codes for CASSYSGTGLNTEAFF.